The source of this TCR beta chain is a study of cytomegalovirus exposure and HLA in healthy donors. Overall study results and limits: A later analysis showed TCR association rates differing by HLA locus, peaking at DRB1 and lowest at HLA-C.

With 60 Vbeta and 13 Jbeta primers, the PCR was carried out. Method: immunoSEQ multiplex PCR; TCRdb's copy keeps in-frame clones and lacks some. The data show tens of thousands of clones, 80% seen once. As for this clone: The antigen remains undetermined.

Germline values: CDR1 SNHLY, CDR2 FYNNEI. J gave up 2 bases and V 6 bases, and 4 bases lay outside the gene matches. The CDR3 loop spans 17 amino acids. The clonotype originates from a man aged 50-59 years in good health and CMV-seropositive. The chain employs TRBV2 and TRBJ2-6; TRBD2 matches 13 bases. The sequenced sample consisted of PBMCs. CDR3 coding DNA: TGTGCCAGCAGGCGGACTAGCGGGAGCACTGGGGCCAACGTCCTGACTTTC. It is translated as CASRRTSGSTGANVLTF. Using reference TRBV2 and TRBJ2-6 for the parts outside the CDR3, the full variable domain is EPEVTQTPSHQVTQMGQEVILRCVPISNHLYFYWYRQILGQKVEFLVSFYNNEISEKSEIFDDQFSVERPDGSNFTLKIRSTKLEDSAMYFCASRRTSGSTGANVLTFGAGSRLTVL.